One sample yielded the 2 T cell receptor beta chains listed below, sequenced in a study of PD-1 blockade in classical Hodgkin lymphoma. Profiled with immunoSEQ multiplex PCR; TCRdb holds only in-frame clones, not every one. The repertoire holds 6,000 to 6,500 clones, with about 82% as singletons. There was relapse after autologous stem cell transplantation in every patient, and there was variation in brentuximab vedotin exposure. This sample comprised peripheral blood mononuclear cells (PBMCs), obtained before the second cycle of nivolumab. All receptors derive from a human donor with classical Hodgkin lymphoma.

CDR3 residues: CASNVGLMEETQYF. CDR3 coding DNA: TGTGCCAGCAATGTAGGACTGATGGAAGAGACCCAGTACTTC. The chain couples TRBV5-4 to TRBJ2-5; the D gene is possibly TRBD2 (5 bases). CDR3 length: 14 amino acids. The germline V and J ends were trimmed by 6 bases and 3 bases, with 15 bases remaining between them. From germline, CDR1 is SGHNT and CDR2 YYREEE (reference sequence).

The CDR3 DNA reads TGTGCCAGCAGCCTTAGCGGGAGCTTCTCCTACGAGCAGTACGTC. Encoded protein: CASSLSGSFSYEQYV. This sequence joins TRBV6-6 and TRBJ2-7; 9 bases fit TRBD2. Germline-derived CDR1 and CDR2 are MNHNY and SVGAGI (reference sequence). J lost 0 bases, V lost 6 bases, and 6 bases had no gene match. This CDR3 contains 15 residues.